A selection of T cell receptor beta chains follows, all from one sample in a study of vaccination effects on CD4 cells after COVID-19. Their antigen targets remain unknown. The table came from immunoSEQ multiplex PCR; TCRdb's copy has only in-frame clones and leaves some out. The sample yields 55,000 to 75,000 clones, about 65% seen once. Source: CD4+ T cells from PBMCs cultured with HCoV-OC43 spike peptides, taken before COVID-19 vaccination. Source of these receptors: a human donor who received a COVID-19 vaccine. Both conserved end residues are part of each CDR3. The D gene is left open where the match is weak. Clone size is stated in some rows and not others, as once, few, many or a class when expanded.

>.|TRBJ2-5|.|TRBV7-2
TGTGCCAGCAGCTTAGCCTCGTCCCAAGAGACCCAGTACTTC
CASSLASSQETQYF
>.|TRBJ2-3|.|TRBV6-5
TGTGCTGCGGCCAGGGCGCAGGGTGGGAATACGCAGTATTTT
CAAARAQGGNTQYF
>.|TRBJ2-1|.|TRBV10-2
TGCGCCAGCAGTGAGTTGAGGCTGGCCCATGAGCAGTTCTTC
CASSELRLAHEQFF
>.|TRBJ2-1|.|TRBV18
TGTGCCAGCTCACCTTCGGTCGGGGAATCGGACAGAAACAATGAGCAGTTCTTC
CASSPSVGESDRNNEQFF
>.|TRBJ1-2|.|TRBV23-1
TGCGCCAGCAGTCGCCTGAGGGCAGGGGCGCCCCTCTATGGCTACACCTTC
CASSRLRAGAPLYGYTF
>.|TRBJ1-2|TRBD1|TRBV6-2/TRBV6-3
TGTGCCAGCAGTTACCTCGGGACAGGGCCCTATGGCTACACCTTC
CASSYLGTGPYGYTF
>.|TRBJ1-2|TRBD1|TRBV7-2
TGTGCCAGCAGCTCGTACAGGGGGCTAGGCTACACCTTC
CASSSYRGLGYTF
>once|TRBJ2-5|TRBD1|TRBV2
TGTGCCAGCAGTGATGGTAGGACAGGAGGAGAGACCCAGTACTTC
CASSDGRTGGETQYF
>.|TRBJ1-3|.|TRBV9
TGTGCCAGCAGCCCCCAGGGTGGCTCTGGAAACACCATATATTTT
CASSPQGGSGNTIYF
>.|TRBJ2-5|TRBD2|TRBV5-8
TGTGCCAGCAGCCCACTAGCGGGGGGACTGGAGACCCAGTACTTC
CASSPLAGGLETQYF
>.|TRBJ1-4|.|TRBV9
TGTGCCAGCAGCGTAGATCAGGAAGGTTCTGAAAAACTGTTTTTT
CASSVDQEGSEKLFF
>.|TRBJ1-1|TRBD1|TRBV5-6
TGTGCCAGCAGCCTACGGGACAGGGTCACTGAAGCTTTCTTT
CASSLRDRVTEAFF
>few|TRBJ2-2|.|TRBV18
TGTGCCAGCTCACCCAGGCTCTCGGCCGGGAACACCGGGGAGCTGTTTTTT
CASSPRLSAGNTGELFF
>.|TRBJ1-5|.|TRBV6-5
TGTGCCAGCAGTCCTAGCCTTGGCTTGGGGCCCCAGCATTTT
CASSPSLGLGPQHF
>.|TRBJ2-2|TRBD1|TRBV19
TGTGCCAGTAGGGACAGGGGAAATCTCGGGGAGCTGTTTTTT
CASRDRGNLGELFF
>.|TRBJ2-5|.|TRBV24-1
TGTGCCACCAGTGACGCACCGGGAGAATCGGGAGAGACCCAGTACTTC
CATSDAPGESGETQYF
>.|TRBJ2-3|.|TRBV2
TGTGCCAGCAACCTCTATCCAGATACGCAGTATTTT
CASNLYPDTQYF
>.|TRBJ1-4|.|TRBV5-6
TGTGCCAGCAGCCCTTGGCCAGTAGTTGAAAAACTGTTTTTT
CASSPWPVVEKLFF
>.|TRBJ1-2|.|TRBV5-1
TGCGCCAGCAGCTTGCAAACAGGGATCAACTATGGCTACACCTTC
CASSLQTGINYGYTF
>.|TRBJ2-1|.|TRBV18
TGTGCCAGCTCACCCCGGGCCAATGAGCAGTTCTTC
CASSPRANEQFF
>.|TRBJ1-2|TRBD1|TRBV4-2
TGTGCCAGCAGCCTAAAGACCGGGACAGGGTCCTATGGCTACACCTTC
CASSLKTGTGSYGYTF
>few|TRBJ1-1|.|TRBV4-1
TGCGCCAGCAGCCAAGTGGGAGATTCGTGGGTTGGGAACACTGAAGCTTTCTTT
CASSQVGDSWVGNTEAFF
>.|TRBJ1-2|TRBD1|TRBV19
TGTGCCAGTCGGGACAGGGGCCGACCTAACTATGGCTACACCTTC
CASRDRGRPNYGYTF
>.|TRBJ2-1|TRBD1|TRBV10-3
TGTGCCATCAGTCGGACAGGGGATAGCGATGAGCAGTTCTTC
CAISRTGDSDEQFF
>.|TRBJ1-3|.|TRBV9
TGTGCCAGCAGTTACGATGGTGGTTCTGGAAACACCATATATTTT
CASSYDGGSGNTIYF
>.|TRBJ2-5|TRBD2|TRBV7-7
TGTGCCAGCAGCTTAGGGGGAGGGGAGACCCAGTACTTC
CASSLGGGETQYF
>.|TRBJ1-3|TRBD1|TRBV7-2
TGTGCCAGCAGCCGTACCTTCGACAGGGCTGGAAACACCATATATTTT
CASSRTFDRAGNTIYF
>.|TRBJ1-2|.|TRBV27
TGTGCCAGCAGTTTCGTGAGGGATGACTATGGCTACACCTTC
CASSFVRDDYGYTF
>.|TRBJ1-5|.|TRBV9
TGTGCCAGCAGCGATAAGGCACCCAGATTTAGCAATCAGCCCCAGCATTTT
CASSDKAPRFSNQPQHF
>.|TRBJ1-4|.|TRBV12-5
TGTGCTAGTGGTTTGGTTTCGATGGCGGATGAAAAACTGTTTTTT
CASGLVSMADEKLFF
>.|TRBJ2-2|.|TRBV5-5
TGTGCCAGCCGGGGAACATCGAACACCGGGGAGCTGTTTTTT
CASRGTSNTGELFF